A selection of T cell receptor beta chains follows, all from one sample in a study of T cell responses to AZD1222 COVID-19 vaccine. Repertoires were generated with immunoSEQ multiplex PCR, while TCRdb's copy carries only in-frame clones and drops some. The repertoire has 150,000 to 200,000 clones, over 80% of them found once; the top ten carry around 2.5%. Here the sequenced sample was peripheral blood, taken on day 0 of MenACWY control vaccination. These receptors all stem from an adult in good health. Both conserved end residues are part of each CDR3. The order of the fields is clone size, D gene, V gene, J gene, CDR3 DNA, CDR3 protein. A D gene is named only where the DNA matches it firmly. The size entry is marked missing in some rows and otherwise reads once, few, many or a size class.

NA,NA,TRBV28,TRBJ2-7,TGTGCCAGCAGTTCTTATGTAGGGGGTCTGGTTGAGCAGTACTTC,CASSSYVGGLVEQYF
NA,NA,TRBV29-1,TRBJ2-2,TGCAGCGTTGACAGGGGGAACACCGGGGAGCTGTTTTTT,CSVDRGNTGELFF
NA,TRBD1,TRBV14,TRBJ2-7,TGTGCCAGCAGAGGCTCAGGGGGTTACGAGCAGTACTTC,CASRGSGGYEQYF
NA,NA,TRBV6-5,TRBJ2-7,TGTGCCAGCAGTTACGGGACGAGAACCTACGAGCAGTACTTC,CASSYGTRTYEQYF
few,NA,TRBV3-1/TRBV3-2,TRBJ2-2,TGTGCCAGCAGCCAGAGGGGGATCGGGGAGCTGTTTTTT,CASSQRGIGELFF
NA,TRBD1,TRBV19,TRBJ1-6,TGTGCCAGTGGGACAGTAGAAAATTCACCCCTCCACTTT,CASGTVENSPLHF
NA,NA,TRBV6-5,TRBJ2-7,TGTGCCAGCAGTTACTCCCGGGACCTCACCTACGAGCAGTACTTC,CASSYSRDLTYEQYF
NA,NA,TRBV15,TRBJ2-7,TGTGCCACCAGCAGAGAACAGGACCCTATCCACGAGCAGTACTTC,CATSREQDPIHEQYF
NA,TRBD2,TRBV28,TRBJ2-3,TGTGCCAGCAGTTATCTAGCGGGGGTCACAGATACGCAGTATTTT,CASSYLAGVTDTQYF
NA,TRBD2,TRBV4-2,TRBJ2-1,TGTGCCAGCAGCCAAGGGCTTAGCGGGAGCGGTAGTAATGAGCAGTTCTTC,CASSQGLSGSGSNEQFF
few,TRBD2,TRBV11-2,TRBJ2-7,TGTGCCAGCAGCTTAGTAGGCGGGAGGAGCTCCTACGAGCAGTACTTC,CASSLVGGRSSYEQYF
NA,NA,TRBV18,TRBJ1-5,TGTGCCAGCTCCACAGGGATAGATAGAAGTCAGCCCCAGCATTTT,CASSTGIDRSQPQHF
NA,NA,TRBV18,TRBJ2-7,TGTGCCAGCTCACCGTCGTTACCCGGCGAGCAGTACTTC,CASSPSLPGEQYF
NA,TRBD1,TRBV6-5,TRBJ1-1,TGTGCCAGCAGTTACTCCCGACAGGGGGACACTGAAGCTTTCTTT,CASSYSRQGDTEAFF
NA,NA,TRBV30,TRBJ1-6,TGTGCCTGGAGTGCGGACCAAGGATATAATTCACCCCTCCACTTT,CAWSADQGYNSPLHF
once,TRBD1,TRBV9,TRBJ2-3,TGTGCCAGCAGCGTACAGGGGGCCGGGGCAGATACGCAGTATTTT,CASSVQGAGADTQYF
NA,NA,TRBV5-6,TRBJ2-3,TGTGCCAGCAGCTTCTCCTCTCGGGCTAGCACAGATACGCAGTATTTT,CASSFSSRASTDTQYF
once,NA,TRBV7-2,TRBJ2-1,TGTGCCAGCAGCTCGATAAGGGGTTTCGGCGATGAGCAGTTCTTC,CASSSIRGFGDEQFF
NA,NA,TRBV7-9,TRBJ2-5,TGTGCCAGCAGCTTACACAGGGATGAAGAGACCCAGTACTTC,CASSLHRDEETQYF
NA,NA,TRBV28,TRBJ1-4,TGTGCCAGCAGTTTTGGCGACAGCAGGGCAGAAAAACTGTTTTTT,CASSFGDSRAEKLFF
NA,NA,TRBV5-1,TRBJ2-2,TGCGCCAGCAGCTTGGCCCGACAGTACACCGGGGAGCTGTTTTTT,CASSLARQYTGELFF
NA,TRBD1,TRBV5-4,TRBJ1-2,TGTGCCAGCAGCACCGACAGGGTCGGGGGCTACACCTTC,CASSTDRVGGYTF
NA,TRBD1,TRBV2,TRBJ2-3,TGTGCCAGGAGTGGACAGGCTGGCGCAGATACGCAGTATTTT,CARSGQAGADTQYF
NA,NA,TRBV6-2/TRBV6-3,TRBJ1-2,TGTGCCAGCAGTTCCCCGGGAGCTAACTATGGCTACACCTTC,CASSSPGANYGYTF
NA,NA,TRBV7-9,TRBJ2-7,TGTGCCAGCAGCTTTGACCTTAGCGGTAGCTCCTACGAGCAGTACTTC,CASSFDLSGSSYEQYF
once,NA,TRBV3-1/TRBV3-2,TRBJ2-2,TGTGCCAGCCGCCTATATTCCGGGGAGCTGTTTTTT,CASRLYSGELFF
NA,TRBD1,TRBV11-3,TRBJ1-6,TGTGCCAGCAGCTTGACAGGGGTAAATTCACCCCTCCACTTT,CASSLTGVNSPLHF
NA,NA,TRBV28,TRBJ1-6,TGTGCCAGCAGTCCCCAGACAGTTGGTTCACCCCTCCACTTT,CASSPQTVGSPLHF
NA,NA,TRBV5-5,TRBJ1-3,TGTGCCAGCAGCTTTCCTGGGGCCCGGACAGTGACTCTTGGAAACACCATATATTTT,CASSFPGARTVTLGNTIYF
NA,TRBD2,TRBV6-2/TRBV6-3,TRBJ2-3,TGTGCCAGCAGCTTCAGCGGGGGGGCCGCAGATACGCAGTATTTT,CASSFSGGAADTQYF
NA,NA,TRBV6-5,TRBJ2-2,TGTGCCAGCACGGGCCCGATCTACACCGGGGAGCTGTTTTTT,CASTGPIYTGELFF
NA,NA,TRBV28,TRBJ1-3,TGTGCCAGCAGCCCCGGAGGTTCCGGAAACACCATATATTTT,CASSPGGSGNTIYF
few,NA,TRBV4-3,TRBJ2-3,TGCGCCAGCAGCCAAGATCCCCCAGGGCAGCTCACAGATACGCAGTATTTT,CASSQDPPGQLTDTQYF
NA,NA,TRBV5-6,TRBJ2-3,TGTGCCAGCAGCTTGACAGGTCTTGGCACAGATACGCAGTATTTT,CASSLTGLGTDTQYF
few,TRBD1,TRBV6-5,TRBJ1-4,TGTGCCAGCAGAAGGGACAGTAATGAAAAACTGTTTTTT,CASRRDSNEKLFF
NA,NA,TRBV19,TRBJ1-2,TGTGCCAGTAGTATAAACCGCCCGACAGCTAACTATGGCTACACCTTC,CASSINRPTANYGYTF
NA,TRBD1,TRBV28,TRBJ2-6,TGTGCCAGCAGCTCAACAGGGGGCTTGGGGGCCAACGTCCTGACTTTC,CASSSTGGLGANVLTF
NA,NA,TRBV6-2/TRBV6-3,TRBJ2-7,TGTGCCAGCAGTGGAGGTGTGGGAGACCGGACCTACGAGCAGTACTTC,CASSGGVGDRTYEQYF
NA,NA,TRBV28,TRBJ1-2,TGTGCCAGCAGTTTAGGGGGGGCGGACTCCTATGGCTACACCTTC,CASSLGGADSYGYTF
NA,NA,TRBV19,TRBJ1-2,TGTGCCAGTAGTACCCATGGGGGGGTACGGGACTATGGCTACACCTTC,CASSTHGGVRDYGYTF
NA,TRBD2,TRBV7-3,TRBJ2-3,TGTGCCAGCAGCTTAACGGGCAGCGGGGGGGCAACAGATACGCAGTATTTT,CASSLTGSGGATDTQYF
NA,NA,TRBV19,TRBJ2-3,TGTGCCAGTAGTATTGGCAGGGGTGGGGATACGCAGTATTTT,CASSIGRGGDTQYF
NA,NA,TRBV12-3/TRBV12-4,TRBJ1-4,TGTGCCAGCAGTCTGAGCAGGAATGAAAAACTGTTTTTT,CASSLSRNEKLFF